The 32 T cell receptor beta chains in this list originate from one sample, sequenced in a study of cytotoxic CD8 clonotypes in ibrutinib-treated CLL. Using immunoSEQ multiplex PCR, the repertoire was profiled, and TCRdb retains in-frame clones only, with some absent. The table includes about 35,000 clones, 49% detected once. The sample in question was PBMCs, obtained before ibrutinib treatment. The receptors were gathered from a human donor with chronic lymphocytic leukemia.

The chain carries TRBV27 and TRBJ2-2; D unresolved. V was trimmed by 7 bases and J by 1 base, leaving 7 bases between them. Germline V lookup: CDR1 MNHEY, CDR2 SMNVEV (reference sequence). The CDR3 spans 13 residues. In DNA, the CDR3 is TGTGCCAGCACCCGACAGAACACCGGGGAGCTGTTTTTT. It encodes CASTRQNTGELFF.

V and J are TRBV11-3 and TRBJ1-2, with 7 positions matching TRBD1. V gave up 1 base and J gave up 3 bases; unmatched junction bases: 5. The germline V gene has CDR1 SGHNT and CDR2 YENEEA. The CDR3 runs to 15 residues. CDR3 region: CASSLGPQGDYGYTF. The CDR3 nucleotides are TGTGCCAGCAGCTTAGGACCCCAGGGGGACTATGGCTACACCTTC.

This clone was recorded once. The CDR3: CASSPHHKWSEKLFF. CDR3 in DNA: TGTGCCAGCAGCCCTCACCACAAATGGAGTGAAAAACTGTTTTTT. The chain links TRBV9 to TRBJ1-4; D is undetermined. The CDR3 sequence is 15 residues long. CDR1 SGDLS and CDR2 YYNGEE come from the germline V gene. V was shortened by 4 bases and J by 7 bases, with 17 bases between the two germline ends.

The V gene is TRBV7-2, the J gene TRBJ2-3, with 11 positions matching TRBD2. The CDR3 contains 16 residues. Germline V gene sequence: CDR1 SGHTA, CDR2 FQGNSA. Trimming cost V 3 bases and J 5 bases; bases outside gene matches: 7. CDR3 nucleotide sequence: TGTGCCAGCAGCTTCCAGACTAGCGGGGCGGGAGATACGCAGTATTTT. Translation: CASSFQTSGAGDTQYF.

The J gene is TRBJ1-1, the V gene TRBV7-6; D perhaps matches TRBD1 (6 bases). This CDR3 comprises 16 residues. Per the germline V gene, CDR1 is SGHVS and CDR2 is FNYEAQ. The ends were cut back, 0 bases at V and 4 bases at J, with 15 bases in the middle. CDR3 in DNA: TGTGCCAGCAGCTTAGCGCGCGGGGGCTTGAGCACTGAAGCTTTCTTT. Translating it yields CASSLARGGLSTEAFF.

The chain combines TRBV5-1 with TRBJ1-1; D is possibly TRBD1 (6 bases). Germline CDR1 SGHRS, CDR2 YFSETQ. V was shortened by 6 bases and J by 1 base, with 13 bases between the two germline ends. The CDR3 has 14 residues. This CDR3 reads CASTDGGGNTEAFF. For the CDR3, the DNA is TGCGCCAGCACAGACGGGGGCGGGAACACTGAAGCTTTCTTT.

This clone has more than one count but fewer than ten. The chain is built from TRBV2 and TRBJ2-7, with TRBD1 identical over 9 bases. The CDR3 is made up of 13 amino acids. Unmatched junction bases numbered 5, after V lost 7 bases and J lost 4 bases. Germline V gene sequence: CDR1 SNHLY, CDR2 FYNNEI. This chain's CDR3 is CASNKDRGYEQYF. CDR3 nucleotide sequence: TGTGCCAGCAACAAAGACAGGGGGTACGAGCAGTACTTC.

This clone appeared once. Here the CDR3 reads CSVTGGRTYNEQFF. The CDR3, as DNA: TGCAGCGTAACAGGGGGGAGAACCTACAATGAGCAGTTCTTC. The chain has TRBV29-1 and TRBJ2-1; TRBD1 matches 8 bases. The CDR3 is made up of 14 amino acids. CDR1 is SQVTM and CDR2 is ANQGSEA in the germline V gene. Unmatched junction bases numbered 6, after V lost 6 bases and J lost 2 bases.

The chain carries TRBV11-2 and TRBJ1-6, with 9 bases that match TRBD1. Germline assignment: CDR1 SGHAT and CDR2 FQNNGV. V shed 1 base, J shed 7 bases, and the junction held 5 bases outside the gene matches. CDR3 size: 16 residues. In nucleotides, the CDR3 is TGTGCCAGCAGCTTAGTTACAGGGGGCGCGAATTCACCCCTCCACTTT. Translated, it gives CASSLVTGGANSPLHF.

J is TRBJ1-2 and V is TRBV10-3; TRBD1 matches 7 bases. Germline V gives CDR1 ENHRY, CDR2 SYGVKD. Trimming at V came to 3 bases and at J to 1 base, leaving 2 bases not matched to a gene. This CDR3 is 14 amino acids long. The DNA for the CDR3 is TGTGCCATCAGTGATAGGGACAGTAACTATGGCTACACCTTC. Encoded protein: CAISDRDSNYGYTF.

Only one count was recorded for this clone. The genes are TRBV30 and TRBJ2-2; D is undetermined. The CDR3 consists of 16 residues. Germline V gene data show CDR1 as GTSNPN and CDR2 as SVGIG (reference sequence). The V end lost 2 bases, the J end lost 5 bases, and 18 bases lay between the germline ends. The CDR3 region has the DNA TGTGCCTGGAGTCCCCACCGACCACGTCTTACCGGGGAGCTGTTTTTT. Its translation: CAWSPHRPRLTGELFF.

The chain joins TRBV11-2 to TRBJ2-1; D is ambiguous. The V gene's germline CDR1 is SGHAT and CDR2 FQNNGV. Trimming removed 5 bases at V and 4 bases at J, with 12 bases between. The CDR3 length is 14 residues. The CDR3 protein is CASSSFMGYNEQFF. Here the CDR3 DNA reads TGTGCCAGCAGCAGCTTTATGGGGTACAATGAGCAGTTCTTC. The full variable domain, with the rest looked up from reference TRBV11-2 and TRBJ2-1, is EAGVAQSPRYKIIEKRQSVAFWCNPISGHATLYWYQQILGQGPKLLIQFQNNGVVDDSQLPKDRFSAERLKGVDSTLKIQPAKLEDSAVYLCASSSFMGYNEQFFGPGTRLTVL.

This clone was recorded once. The genes are TRBV5-1 and TRBJ2-7; TRBD1 agrees at 8 bases. Germline assignment: CDR1 SGHRS and CDR2 YFSETQ. V dropped 0 bases and J dropped 7; count of bases not matched to a gene: 3. There are 13 residues in the CDR3. CDR3 loop: CASSLGTGREQYF. The CDR3 DNA is TGCGCCAGCAGCTTGGGGACAGGGAGGGAGCAGTACTTC. Full variable domain (outside the CDR3, taken from reference TRBV5-1 and TRBJ2-7): KAGVTQTPRYLIKTRGQQVTLSCSPISGHRSVSWYQQTPGQGLQFLFEYFSETQRNKGNFPGRFSGRQFSNSRSEMNVSTLELGDSALYLCASSLGTGREQYFGPGTRLTVT.

As regards this clone: Other DNA variants within this sample encode the same CDR3. The chain employs TRBV7-2 and TRBJ2-3; the D is unclear. CDR1 is SGHTA, CDR2 FQGNSA, per germline. This CDR3 is 12 amino acids long. The V gene lost 5 bases and the J gene lost 2 bases, with 5 bases spanning the gap. The CDR3 sequence: CASSPNTDTQYF. Written as DNA, the CDR3 is TGTGCCAGCAGCCCCAACACAGATACGCAGTATTTT.

This clone is classed as medium-sized (0.01 to 0.1%). The chain carries TRBV7-6 and TRBJ2-1; perhaps D is TRBD1 or TRBD2 (5 bases each). Trimming took off 5 bases at V and 0 bases at J, with 17 bases between the two ends. From germline, CDR1 is SGHVS and CDR2 FNYEAQ. The CDR3 spans 17 residues. This CDR3 reads CASSLMGPSSSYNEQFF. The CDR3 bases are TGTGCCAGCAGCCTAATGGGACCTTCGAGCTCCTACAATGAGCAGTTCTTC.

V usage is TRBV9 and J usage is TRBJ2-5; weak D call: TRBD1 (6 bases). CDR3 length equals 14 residues. Germline V gives CDR1 SGDLS, CDR2 YYNGEE. V was trimmed by 0 bases and J by 5 bases, leaving 11 bases between them. The chain's CDR3 is CASSVVDRRETQYF. For the CDR3, the DNA is TGTGCCAGCAGCGTAGTTGACAGGAGGGAGACCCAGTACTTC.

V is TRBV7-8 and J is TRBJ1-5; the D gene is possibly TRBD1 (5 bases). The CDR3 length is 17 residues. The germline CDR1 and CDR2 sequences are SGHVS and FQNEAQ. Deletions cut 3 bases from V and 5 bases from J, with 20 bases between. In nucleotides, the CDR3 is TGTGCCAGCAGCTTTTGGAGGATGGGCTTGGGGGATCAGCCCCAGCATTTT. Its protein product is CASSFWRMGLGDQPQHF.

V is TRBV10-3 and J is TRBJ2-7; the match to TRBD2 covers 8 bases. Per germline, CDR1 ENHRY and CDR2 SYGVKD. J was trimmed by 2 bases and V by 10 bases; bases with no gene match: 13. The CDR3 is made up of 15 amino acids. CDR3 in DNA: TGTGCCACGCGGGGTAGTAGCGGGGACCCCTACGAGCAGTACTTC. This codes for CATRGSSGDPYEQYF.

This clone was counted between two and nine times. V gene TRBV2 combines with J gene TRBJ2-5; 7 positions agree with TRBD2. The V and J ends lost 2 bases and 4 bases, in that order; junction bases with no gene match: 4. This CDR3 region has 14 residues. The germline V gene encodes CDR1 SNHLY and CDR2 FYNNEI. CDR3 sequence (DNA): TGTGCCAGCAGTGAATTAGGGAGGGCAGAGACCCAGTACTTC. Translated, it gives CASSELGRAETQYF.

The V call is TRBV29-1, the J call TRBJ1-1; D remains unclear. This CDR3 contains 10 residues. V lost 3 bases to trimming and J lost 10 bases, with 9 bases between them. CDR1 SQVTM and CDR2 ANQGSEA come from the germline V gene. In nucleotides, the CDR3 is TGCAGCGTTGAGGAGGGTACAGCTTTCTTT. Its translation: CSVEEGTAFF.

The V gene is TRBV5-4, the J gene TRBJ2-5; unclear D gene. CDR1 is SGHNT, CDR2 YYREEE, per germline (reference sequence). This CDR3 contains 12 residues. V lost 1 base and J lost 3, with 4 bases in between. CDR3 region: CASSLPEETQYF. CDR3 coding DNA: TGTGCCAGCAGCTTGCCCGAAGAGACCCAGTACTTC.

The chain links TRBV15 to TRBJ1-1; D unresolved. Germline-derived CDR1 and CDR2 are LNHNV and YYDKDF (reference sequence). Trimming left V 1 base short and J 2 bases short, with 5 bases between. The CDR3 extends over 13 amino acids. The CDR3, as DNA: TGTGCCACCAGCAGAGTTAGTAACACTGAAGCTTTCTTT. It yields the protein CATSRVSNTEAFF. Full variable domain (missing parts from reference TRBV15 and TRBJ1-1): DAMVIQNPRYQVTQFGKPVTLSCSQTLNHNVMYWYQQKSSQAPKLLFHYYDKDFNNEADTPDNFQSRRPNTSFCFLDIRSPGLGDTAMYLCATSRVSNTEAFFGQGTRLTVV.

The rearrangement uses TRBV6-6 and TRBJ1-1; D is undetermined. The CDR3 loop spans 16 amino acids. Looked up from germline, CDR1 is MNHNY and CDR2 is SVGAGI (reference sequence). The V end was cut by 6 bases, the J end by 0 bases, with 17 bases between. The chain's CDR3 is CASSPVDGSMNTEAFF. In nucleotides, the CDR3 is TGTGCCAGCAGCCCCGTTGATGGGTCTATGAACACTGAAGCTTTCTTT.

The rearrangement links TRBV7-6 to TRBJ1-4, with a possible D match to TRBD1 (6 bases). This CDR3 contains 17 residues. The V gene lost 3 bases and the J gene lost 7 bases, with 21 bases spanning the gap. CDR1 is SGHVS, CDR2 FNYEAQ, per germline. The CDR3 DNA sequence: TGTGCCAGCAGCTTTAGGCCGTCCGGGACAAGCCTTGAAAAACTGTTTTTT. Protein product: CASSFRPSGTSLEKLFF. Looking up the rest from reference TRBV7-6 and TRBJ1-4 gives the full variable domain: GAGVSQSPRYKVTKRGQDVALRCDPISGHVSLYWYRQALGQGPEFLTYFNYEAQQDKSGLPNDRFSAERPEGSISTLTIQRTEQRDSAMYRCASSFRPSGTSLEKLFFGSGTQLSVL.

The chain joins TRBV5-1 to TRBJ2-7; D is possibly TRBD2 (6 bases). CDR1 SGHRS and CDR2 YFSETQ come from the germline V gene. CDR3 length: 14 residues. V was shortened by 0 bases and J by 7 bases, with 14 bases between the two germline ends. The CDR3 sequence is CASSLGQRVEEQYF. CDR3 sequence (DNA): TGCGCCAGCAGCTTGGGACAGCGGGTAGAGGAGCAGTACTTC.

The V and J genes are TRBV7-2 and TRBJ1-5; TRBD1 matches at 8 bases. Per germline, CDR1 SGHTA and CDR2 FQGNSA. The V segment lost 2 bases and the J segment 3 bases; nucleotides outside the gene matches: 6. The CDR3 consists of 16 residues. This chain's CDR3 is CASSLNPGGINQPQHF. CDR3 nucleotide sequence: TGTGCCAGCAGCTTAAATCCAGGGGGCATCAATCAGCCCCAGCATTTT. The variable domain in full, completed from reference TRBV7-2 and TRBJ1-5, reads GAGVSQSPSNKVTEKGKDVELRCDPISGHTALYWYRQSLGQGLEFLIYFQGNSAPDKSGLPSDRFSAERTGGSVSTLTIQRTQQEDSAVYLCASSLNPGGINQPQHFGDGTRLSIL.

The chain has TRBV19 and TRBJ1-6, with TRBD1 identical over 9 bases. Germline V gene sequence: CDR1 LNHDA, CDR2 SQIVND (reference sequence). This CDR3 comprises 16 residues. With V trimmed by 5 bases and J by 8 bases, 10 bases remained unmatched. CDR3 amino acids: CASSPKGQGKDSPLHF. The CDR3 coding sequence is TGTGCCAGTAGTCCCAAAGGACAGGGGAAAGATTCACCCCTCCACTTT. The entire variable domain, with the rest obtained from reference TRBV19 and TRBJ1-6, is as follows: DGGITQSPKYLFRKEGQNVTLSCEQNLNHDAMYWYRQDPGQGLRLIYYSQIVNDFQKGDIAEGYSVSREKKESFPLTVTSAQKNPTAFYLCASSPKGQGKDSPLHFGNGTRLTVT.

The chain links TRBV10-3 to TRBJ2-7, with D possibly TRBD1 on 6 matching bases. Trimming took 4 bases from V and 3 from J, leaving 7 bases between them. This CDR3 comprises 12 residues. Germline values: CDR1 ENHRY, CDR2 SYGVKD. The CDR3 sequence: CAISGGGYEQYF. In nucleotides, the CDR3 is TGTGCCATCAGTGGAGGGGGCTACGAGCAGTACTTC.

The chain uses TRBV6-1 and TRBJ1-4; D may be TRBD1 (6 bases). Trimming left V 5 bases short and J 4 bases short, with 14 bases between. The length of the CDR3 is 15 residues. Germline V gene sequence: CDR1 MNHNS, CDR2 SASEGT. The CDR3 DNA reads TGTGCCAGCAGTTTCGAACAGGGTAATAATGAAAAACTGTTTTTT. Translating gives CASSFEQGNNEKLFF.

The chain carries TRBV5-1 and TRBJ2-3, with 7 nucleotides matching TRBD2. V lost 1 base, J lost 3 bases, and 5 bases stayed unmatched. The CDR3 runs 15 residues. Germline CDR1 reads SGHRS; CDR2 reads YFSETQ. The CDR3 is CASSLLWTRTDTQYF. The CDR3 DNA reads as TGCGCCAGCAGCTTGCTTTGGACTAGGACAGATACGCAGTATTTT. Supplemented by reference TRBV5-1 and TRBJ2-3, the full variable domain reads KAGVTQTPRYLIKTRGQQVTLSCSPISGHRSVSWYQQTPGQGLQFLFEYFSETQRNKGNFPGRFSGRQFSNSRSEMNVSTLELGDSALYLCASSLLWTRTDTQYFGPGTRLTVL.

This chain joins TRBV7-3 and TRBJ1-2; D not certain. The CDR3 contains 14 residues. CDR1 is SGHTA and CDR2 is FQGTGA in the germline V gene. Between the trimmed V and J ends, which lost 3 bases and 0 bases, there was a span of 8 bases. CDR3 amino acids: CASSFTRSNYGYTF. The CDR3 DNA reads as TGTGCCAGCAGCTTTACACGATCTAACTATGGCTACACCTTC.

The J gene is TRBJ1-2, the V gene TRBV2; 7 bases are a match to TRBD1. The CDR3 has 14 residues. J gave up 4 bases and V 7 bases, and 9 bases lay outside the gene matches. In germline, CDR1 is SNHLY, CDR2 FYNNEI. The CDR3 DNA reads as TGTGCCAGCACCCCGACAGGGAATACCTATGGCTACACCTTC. Its protein product is CASTPTGNTYGYTF.